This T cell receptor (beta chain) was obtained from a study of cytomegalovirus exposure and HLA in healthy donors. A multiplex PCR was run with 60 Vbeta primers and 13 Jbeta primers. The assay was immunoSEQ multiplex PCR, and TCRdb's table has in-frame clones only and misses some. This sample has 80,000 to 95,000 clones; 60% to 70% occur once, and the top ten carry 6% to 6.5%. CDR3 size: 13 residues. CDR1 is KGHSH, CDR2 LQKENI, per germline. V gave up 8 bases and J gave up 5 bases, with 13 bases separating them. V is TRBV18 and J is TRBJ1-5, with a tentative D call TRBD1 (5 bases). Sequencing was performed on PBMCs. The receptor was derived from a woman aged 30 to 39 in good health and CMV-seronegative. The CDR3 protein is CASRAGLDQPQHF. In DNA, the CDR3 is TGTGCCAGCCGGGCAGGGCTCGATCAGCCCCAGCATTTT.